The clone carrying this T cell receptor (beta chain) was detected a few times. Preparing the TCRbeta library involved the use of unique molecular identifiers. TCRdb fed the PCR reads into MiXCR, producing one record per CDR3 protein. The sample contains some 590,000 distinct CDR3 sequences, over 9.5% of which appear only once. V lost 6 bases and J 9 bases, leaving 9 bases between the germline ends. Germline values: CDR1 ENHRY, CDR2 SYGVKD. This CDR3 comprises 11 residues. The sample originates from a study of T-cell reconstitution after alpha-beta-depleted transplantation in children. This chain connects TRBV10-3 to TRBJ2-1, with a possible D match to TRBD2 (7 bases). This sequence originates from a human donor who donated a stem cell graft to a child with acute myeloid leukemia. The sample consisted of PBMCs from the stem cell graft donor, taken from the stem cell graft. The CDR3 loop reads CAIRGGGEQFF. DNA for the CDR3: TGTGCCATCAGGGGAGGGGGTGAGCAGTTCTTC.